This entry lists 24 T cell receptor beta chains sequenced from one sample in a study of T cells in Graves' hyperthyroidism and ophthalmopathy. Amplified regions were TCR beta CDR3 sequences from RNA transcripts. The primer set for the first-round RT-PCR of the TCR CDR3 was HTBI. TCRdb passed the multiplex PCR reads through MiXCR, listing each CDR3 protein once. The sample lists hundreds of thousands of distinct CDR3 sequences; roughly 15% were seen once. Sample: blood. Receptors originate from a woman aged 25 to 39 with Graves' hyperthyroidism.

This clonotype was recorded at least ten times. The CDR3: CSAIRQETQYF. CDR3 bases: TGCAGTGCTATCCGTCAAGAGACCCAGTACTTC. The chain combines TRBV20-1 with TRBJ2-5; D uncertain. Germline assignment: CDR1 DFQATT and CDR2 SNEGSKA (reference sequence). The CDR3 has 11 amino acids. V was pared by 4 bases and J by 2 bases, with 5 bases between.

V and J are TRBV19 and TRBJ2-1; 14 bases match TRBD2. The germline V gene encodes CDR1 LNHDA and CDR2 SQIVND (reference sequence). CDR3 length: 16 residues. V was pared by 7 bases and J by 4 bases, with 6 bases of the junction left unmatched. The CDR3 reads CASTRLAGGPYNEQFF. CDR3 bases: TGTGCCAGTACCCGACTAGCGGGAGGGCCATACAATGAGCAGTTCTTC.

J is TRBJ2-3 and V is TRBV9, with D possibly TRBD1 on 6 matching bases. This CDR3 contains 16 residues. Per germline, CDR1 SGDLS and CDR2 YYNGEE. The ends were cut back, 2 bases at V and 0 bases at J, with 13 bases in the middle. CDR3 residues: CASSVGAAASTDTQYF. As DNA, the CDR3 is TGTGCCAGCAGCGTGGGGGCGGCTGCTAGCACAGATACGCAGTATTTT.

The chain uses TRBV28 and TRBJ1-2; TRBD1 aligns across 12 bases. V lost 2 bases, J lost 8 bases, and 9 bases stayed unmatched. Germline V lookup: CDR1 MDHEN, CDR2 SYDVKM. The CDR3 has 16 residues. In DNA form, the CDR3 reads TGTGCCAGCAGTTTAAGTGGGACAGGGGGCGGTGGAGGCTACACCTTC. It encodes CASSLSGTGGGGGYTF.

This clonotype has at least ten counts. The chain uses TRBV12-3 or TRBV12-4 and TRBJ2-3; D gene unclear. The V end lost 0 bases, the J end lost 7 bases, and 5 bases lay between the germline ends. The CDR3 contains 12 residues. The CDR3 loop is CASSLAEYTQYF. In DNA form, the CDR3 reads TGTGCCAGCAGTTTAGCTGAGTATACGCAGTATTTT.

Written as DNA, the CDR3 is TGTGCCAGCAGTTTCGGGGGGAGCAGATCCTACAATGAGCAGTTCTTC. It specifies CASSFGGSRSYNEQFF. This rearrangement joins TRBV7-9 to TRBJ2-1; 7 positions match TRBD2. Germline V gives CDR1 SEHNR, CDR2 FQNEAQ (reference sequence). V was clipped by 6 bases and J by 1 base; unmatched bases: 9. The CDR3 runs to 16 residues.

This clonotype was recorded at least ten times. The CDR3 loop is CASSVKGASYTF. The DNA for the CDR3 is TGTGCCAGCAGTGTTAAAGGGGCGAGCTACACCTTC. The chain carries TRBV2 and TRBJ1-2; a possible D gene is TRBD1 (5 bases). The CDR3 contains 12 residues. Trimming left V 4 bases short and J 9 bases short, with 12 bases between. CDR1 is SNHLY, CDR2 FYNNEI, per germline.

This clonotype came up a few times. The chain is built from TRBV7-8 and TRBJ2-2, with 8 bases that match TRBD2. CDR1 is SGHVS, CDR2 FQNEAQ, per germline. This CDR3 region has 17 residues. V lost 5 bases to trimming and J lost 1 base; unmatched junction nucleotides: 9. DNA for the CDR3: TGTGCCAGCAGCCCGACCGCACTAGCGGAGAACACCGGGGAGCTGTTTTTT. Amino acid sequence: CASSPTALAENTGELFF.

This chain links TRBV7-2 with TRBJ2-7; 10 bases line up with TRBD2. The CDR3 runs 15 residues. The J segment lost 1 base and the V segment lost 6 bases, leaving 6 bases of the junction unmatched. Per germline, CDR1 SGHTA and CDR2 FQGNSA. In nucleotides, the CDR3 is TGTGCCAGCAGACTAGCGGGGACCACATCCTACGAGCAGTACTTC. Translation: CASRLAGTTSYEQYF.

The rearrangement uses TRBV20-1 and TRBJ2-7; 11 nucleotides agree with TRBD1. The CDR3 loop spans 13 amino acids. Germline lookup yields CDR1 DFQATT and CDR2 SNEGSKA (reference sequence). The junction had 7 bases not matched to a gene; V was cut back by 5 bases and J by 7 bases. CDR3 sequence (DNA): TGCAGTGCTCCCGGACAGGGGGCGATGGAGCAGTACTTC. This sequence encodes CSAPGQGAMEQYF.

This clonotype was seen repeatedly, ten times or more. One end of the junction fails to match germline, which may point to a read error. The chain couples TRBV7-3 to TRBJ2-3; 7 nucleotides match TRBD1. CDR3 length equals 15 residues. Germline V lookup: CDR1 SGHTA, CDR2 FQGTGA. The CDR3, as DNA: TGTGCCAGCAGCTTAAGATGGGACAGCAAAGATACGCAGTATTTT. Its protein product is CASSLRWDSKDTQYF.

The chain uses TRBV11-3 and TRBJ2-7; TRBD1 matches 9 bases. Germline values: CDR1 SGHNT, CDR2 YENEEA. The ends lost 5 bases at V and 6 bases at J; junction bases unmatched: 5. CDR3 length: 13 amino acids. The chain's CDR3 is CASSRDRALEQYF. CDR3 bases: TGTGCCAGCAGCCGGGACAGGGCCCTCGAGCAGTACTTC.

This clonotype has just a few counts. The chain is built from TRBV28 and TRBJ2-1, with 12 bases that match TRBD1. Germline CDR1 reads MDHEN; CDR2 reads SYDVKM. CDR3 length equals 15 residues. After removal of 4 bases from V and 7 bases from J, the junction contained 5 bases not matched to a gene. The CDR3 DNA reads as TGTGCCAGCAGTTCTTGGGACAGGGGGCTAAATGAGCAGTTCTTC. It specifies CASSSWDRGLNEQFF.

There are a few counts of this clonotype. CDR3 region: CASSFGPGRGWTEAFF. The DNA for the CDR3 is TGTGCCAGCAGCTTTGGGCCAGGGAGAGGGTGGACTGAAGCTTTCTTT. This chain links TRBV13 with TRBJ1-1; a weak D match, TRBD1 (5 bases). Germline V lookup: CDR1 PRHDT, CDR2 FYEKMQ (reference sequence). The CDR3 runs 16 residues. V shed 3 bases and J shed 5 bases, with 19 bases lying between them. The entire variable domain, with the rest obtained from reference TRBV13 and TRBJ1-1, is as follows: AAGVIQSPRHLIKEKRETATLKCYPIPRHDTVYWYQQGPGQDPQFLISFYEKMQSDKGSIPDRFSAQQFSDYHSELNMSSLELGDSALYFCASSFGPGRGWTEAFFGQGTRLTVV.

This clonotype was seen more than once but under ten times. The chain links TRBV28 to TRBJ2-7; 7 bases are a match to TRBD1. The CDR3 has 11 amino acids. With 6 bases clipped from V and 9 bases from J, the junction kept 5 bases outside the gene matches. Germline CDR1 reads MDHEN; CDR2 reads SYDVKM. CDR3 amino acids: CASRRDSRQYF. CDR3 nucleotide sequence: TGTGCCAGCAGACGGGACAGTCGGCAGTACTTC.

This rearrangement joins TRBV28 to TRBJ2-1; D not resolved. This CDR3 spans 13 amino acids. V was pared by 5 bases and J by 8 bases, with 13 bases between. Germline V gene lookup returns CDR1 MDHEN and CDR2 SYDVKM. The CDR3 coding sequence is TGTGCCAGCAGTGGGCGAGCAACCGATGAGCAGTTCTTC. Its protein is CASSGRATDEQFF.

The chain has TRBV5-1 and TRBJ2-1, with D tentatively TRBD2 (6 bases). The germline V gene has CDR1 SGHRS and CDR2 YFSETQ. V gave up 0 bases and J gave up 8 bases, with 9 bases separating them. The CDR3 is 13 residues long. This chain's CDR3 is CASSLGGVHEQFF. DNA for the CDR3: TGCGCCAGCAGCTTGGGCGGGGTTCATGAGCAGTTCTTC. Supplemented by reference TRBV5-1 and TRBJ2-1, the full variable domain reads KAGVTQTPRYLIKTRGQQVTLSCSPISGHRSVSWYQQTPGQGLQFLFEYFSETQRNKGNFPGRFSGRQFSNSRSEMNVSTLELGDSALYLCASSLGGVHEQFFGPGTRLTVL.

This clonotype showed up just a few times. The rearrangement joins TRBV12-3 or TRBV12-4 to TRBJ2-2, with D perhaps matching TRBD2 (6 bases). CDR3 size: 16 residues. Trimming removed 7 bases from V and 0 bases from J, with 15 bases in between. This CDR3 reads CASTVPGLANTGELFF. CDR3 DNA: TGTGCCAGCACCGTCCCGGGACTCGCGAACACCGGGGAGCTGTTTTTT.

This sequence joins TRBV12-3 or TRBV12-4 and TRBJ2-6; no reliable D call. V was trimmed by 4 bases and J by 2 bases, leaving 9 bases between them. This CDR3 contains 15 residues. The CDR3 sequence is CASSSGIPGANVLTF. The CDR3 DNA follows: TGTGCCAGCAGTTCAGGAATTCCTGGGGCCAACGTCCTGACTTTC.

The table lists this clonotype with many counts. This chain joins TRBV20-1 and TRBJ1-2; D possibly corresponds to TRBD1 (6 bases). The germline V gene encodes CDR1 DFQATT and CDR2 SNEGSKA (reference sequence). This CDR3 contains 15 residues. Trimming stripped 3 bases from V and 5 bases from J, with 19 bases between. The CDR3 DNA follows: TGCAGTGCTAGTCCCTCAGGGGCAGGGGAGTATGGCTACACCTTC. It encodes CSASPSGAGEYGYTF.

With regard to this clonotype: Possible read error: a much larger clone is one base away. This rearrangement joins TRBV6-1 to TRBJ2-6; D gene ambiguous. V lost 0 bases and J lost 0, with 3 bases in between. Germline V lookup: CDR1 MNHNS, CDR2 SASEGT. The CDR3 has 15 residues. The CDR3 is CASSEASSGANVLTF. In DNA form, the CDR3 reads TGTGCCAGCAGTGAAGCCAGCTCTGGGGCCAACGTCCTGACTTTC.

The gene calls are TRBV10-3 and TRBJ1-1; unclear D gene. In germline, CDR1 is ENHRY, CDR2 SYGVKD. The CDR3 spans 14 residues. Trimming took off 3 bases at V and 5 bases at J, with 13 bases between the two ends. Here the CDR3 reads CAISDSPGGTEAFF. The CDR3 coding sequence is TGTGCCATCAGTGACAGTCCGGGAGGGACTGAAGCTTTCTTT.

This clonotype has a count of ten or more. CDR3 region: CASSRERNNQPQHF. CDR3 bases: TGTGCCAGCAGTCGCGAGCGAAACAATCAGCCCCAGCATTTT. The chain links TRBV2 to TRBJ1-5; D ambiguous. Germline CDR1 reads SNHLY; CDR2 reads FYNNEI. The CDR3 is 14 residues long. V shed 5 bases and J shed 3 bases, with 11 bases lying between them.

This clonotype was picked up a small number of times. This sequence joins TRBV28 and TRBJ2-7; D might be TRBD1 (6 bases). The CDR3 contains 14 residues. Germline CDR1 and CDR2: MDHEN and SYDVKM. Deletions cut 6 bases from V and 2 bases from J, with 14 bases between. The CDR3 here is CASSSFGDTYEQYF. In DNA, the CDR3 is TGTGCCAGCAGCAGTTTTGGGGACACCTACGAGCAGTACTTC.